The next 12 T cell receptor beta chains were all read from a single sample in a study of T cells in Graves' hyperthyroidism and ophthalmopathy. Amplification of TCR beta CDR3 regions was performed using RNA transcripts as template. First-round RT-PCR targeting the TCR CDR3 was performed with the HTBI primer set. TCRdb itself ran the multiplex PCR reads through MiXCR, one entry per CDR3 protein. The sample has 300,000 to 350,000 distinct CDR3 sequences; 16% are singletons. The sequenced material came from blood. Receptor source: a man younger than 40 with Graves' hyperthyroidism.

The table lists this clonotype with a few counts. The rearrangement links TRBV13 to TRBJ1-1, with 8 bases lining up with TRBD1. V shed 4 bases and J 5 bases; nucleotides not matched to a gene: 9. Germline V gene lookup returns CDR1 PRHDT and CDR2 FYEKMQ (reference sequence). The CDR3 consists of 15 residues. The CDR3 sequence: CASSSQQGVGTEAFF. CDR3 nucleotides: TGTGCCAGCAGCTCCCAACAGGGGGTAGGTACTGAAGCTTTCTTT.

The sample holds a few counts of this clonotype. The rearrangement joins TRBV6-1 to TRBJ1-6; D gene unclear. The germline gives CDR1 MNHNS, CDR2 SASEGT. The CDR3 extends over 14 amino acids. V lost 5 bases and J 7 bases, leaving 12 bases between the germline ends. The CDR3 loop reads CASSLEVRNSPLHF. CDR3 sequence (DNA): TGTGCCAGCAGTTTAGAAGTTAGAAATTCACCCCTCCACTTT.

This clonotype was detected only a few times. This rearrangement joins TRBV7-9 to TRBJ2-1; D could derive from TRBD1 or TRBD2 (6 bases each). Germline V CDR1 and CDR2: SEHNR, FQNEAQ (reference sequence). Trimming stripped 7 bases from V and 6 bases from J, with 19 bases between. The CDR3 runs 15 residues. In DNA form, the CDR3 reads TGTGCCAGCAACAAAATGGGGGGCTCATGCAATGAGCAGTTCTTC. Translation gives CASNKMGGSCNEQFF.

Concerning this clonotype: The junction departs from germline at one end; a sequencing error may be responsible. The chain has TRBV11-2 and TRBJ1-1; D not certain. Germline V gives CDR1 SGHAT, CDR2 FQNNGV. The CDR3 is 13 residues long. The CDR3 protein is CASTLTGPTEAFF. Here the CDR3 DNA reads TGTGCCAGCACCTTAACCGGGCCCACTGAAGCTTTCTTT.

This clonotype has just a few counts. The V gene is TRBV20-1, the J gene TRBJ2-5; weak D call: TRBD1 (6 bases). There are 15 residues in the CDR3. Looked up from germline, CDR1 is DFQATT and CDR2 is SNEGSKA (reference sequence). Deletions cut 5 bases from V and 2 bases from J, with 18 bases between. This chain's CDR3 is CSASPLSGVQETQYF. CDR3 DNA: TGCAGTGCTTCCCCCCTGTCAGGGGTACAAGAGACCCAGTACTTC.

The table lists this clonotype with a few counts. V gene TRBV5-5 combines with J gene TRBJ2-5, with a tentative D call TRBD1 (7 bases). The CDR3 spans 16 residues. From germline, CDR1 is SGHKS and CDR2 YYEKEE (reference sequence). V lost 0 bases and J lost 4, with 16 bases in between. DNA for the CDR3: TGTGCCAGCAGCTTGGCCGTCGGGCAGGGGGGAGAGACCCAGTACTTC. Its protein product is CASSLAVGQGGETQYF.

In this sample, this clonotype turned up many times. The J gene is TRBJ2-5, the V gene TRBV2; 7 nucleotides match TRBD1. Germline loops: CDR1 SNHLY, CDR2 FYNNEI. The J segment lost 12 bases and the V segment lost 8 bases, leaving 12 bases of the junction unmatched. CDR3 length: 12 residues. The CDR3 coding sequence is TGTGCCAGCGGCCTAGGACAGGCAGACAAGTACTTC. This codes for CASGLGQADKYF.

The table lists this clonotype with a few counts. J is TRBJ2-1 and V is TRBV5-1; 9 bases align to TRBD2. The CDR3 covers 17 residues. V lost 3 bases to trimming and J lost 6 bases; unmatched junction nucleotides: 13. The V gene's germline CDR1 is SGHRS and CDR2 YFSETQ. The CDR3 nucleotides read TGCGCCAGCAGCTGGGGGGGTGCGGGAGGGCCTTCCAATGAGCAGTTCTTC. This gives the protein CASSWGGAGGPSNEQFF.

This clonotype was observed many times. This chain connects TRBV28 to TRBJ1-1; unclear D gene. CDR1 and CDR2 from the germline V gene are MDHEN and SYDVKM. CDR3 length equals 13 residues. Trimming stripped 2 bases from V and 5 bases from J, with 9 bases between. CDR3 nucleotide sequence: TGTGCCAGCAGTTTAGCCGGAATAACTGAAGCTTTCTTT. Protein: CASSLAGITEAFF.

The chain employs TRBV28 and TRBJ2-5; D uncertain. CDR1 and CDR2 from the germline V gene are MDHEN and SYDVKM. Between the trimmed V and J ends, which lost 5 bases and 1 base, there was a span of 17 bases. The CDR3 is 16 residues long. CDR3 in amino acids: CASSPPPWRSQETQYF. The CDR3 DNA reads TGTGCCAGCAGTCCACCACCCTGGCGGAGCCAAGAGACCCAGTACTTC.

This clonotype has a count of ten or more. The chain has TRBV7-8 and TRBJ2-7; 8 bases are shared with TRBD1. The junction had 7 bases not matched to a gene; V was cut back by 1 base and J by 5 bases. The CDR3 has 15 amino acids. Germline lookup yields CDR1 SGHVS and CDR2 FQNEAQ. CDR3 bases: TGTGCCAGCAGCTTAGTACGGACAGGGTTCCACGAGCAGTACTTC. Its translation: CASSLVRTGFHEQYF.

This clonotype was observed at least ten times. The chain recombines TRBV12-3 or TRBV12-4 with TRBJ2-3, with TRBD1 matching over 8 bases. CDR3 length equals 15 residues. The J segment lost 2 bases and the V segment lost 1 base, leaving 2 bases of the junction unmatched. The CDR3, as DNA: TGTGCCAGCAGTTTAGAGGGACAGGTCACAGATACGCAGTATTTT. Translation gives CASSLEGQVTDTQYF.